This is a list of T cell receptor beta chains from one sample in a study of T cell changes during pregnancy in multiple sclerosis. TCRdb's table, derived via immunoSEQ multiplex PCR, lists solely in-frame clones and lacks some. The sample consists of approximately 51,000 clones, approximately 94% of them appearing once. The material sequenced was CD4+ T cells from peripheral blood mononuclear cells, taken in the second trimester of pregnancy. The receptors were gathered from a female donor with multiple sclerosis, enrolled in a pregnancy study. Both conserved end residues are part of each CDR3. Each record gives: V gene, D gene, J gene, clone size, CDR3 DNA, CDR3 protein. D genes are given only for firm matches. Clone size is stated in some rows and not others, as once, few, many or a class when expanded.

v_gene: TRBV7-9; d_gene: TRBD1; j_gene: TRBJ2-7; abundance: once; CDR3nt: TGTGCCAGCAGCCCCCGACAGGGCTACGAGCAGTACTTC; CDR3aa: CASSPRQGYEQYF
v_gene: TRBV6-5; d_gene: NA; j_gene: TRBJ1-3; abundance: NA; CDR3nt: TGTGCCAGCAGTTTAGGGAGGGAGGGAAACACCATATATTTT; CDR3aa: CASSLGREGNTIYF
v_gene: TRBV5-4; d_gene: NA; j_gene: TRBJ2-7; abundance: few; CDR3nt: TGTGCCAGCAGTCGGGTGAGCTCCTACGAGCAGTACTTC; CDR3aa: CASSRVSSYEQYF
v_gene: TRBV30; d_gene: NA; j_gene: TRBJ1-5; abundance: NA; CDR3nt: TGTGCCTGGAGTGTCGTAAATAGCAATCAGCCCCAGCATTTT; CDR3aa: CAWSVVNSNQPQHF
v_gene: TRBV5-4; d_gene: NA; j_gene: TRBJ2-7; abundance: NA; CDR3nt: TGTGCCAGCAGCGCGCGGCAGGGGGGTTACGAGCAGTACTTC; CDR3aa: CASSARQGGYEQYF
v_gene: TRBV2; d_gene: NA; j_gene: TRBJ2-7; abundance: NA; CDR3nt: TGTGCCAGCAATCGTTACCCCCACGGGGTCGGGGAGCAGTACTTC; CDR3aa: CASNRYPHGVGEQYF
v_gene: TRBV25-1; d_gene: TRBD1; j_gene: TRBJ1-4; abundance: NA; CDR3nt: TGTGCCAGCAGTGATCGACAGGGTAATGAAAAACTGTTTTTT; CDR3aa: CASSDRQGNEKLFF
v_gene: TRBV7-9; d_gene: NA; j_gene: TRBJ1-2; abundance: NA; CDR3nt: TGTGCCAGCAGCCCCAGAGGAGGACTTCCTAACTATGGCTACACCTTC; CDR3aa: CASSPRGGLPNYGYTF
v_gene: TRBV7-2; d_gene: NA; j_gene: TRBJ1-2; abundance: NA; CDR3nt: TGTGCCAGCAGCTCGCCGACAGTCAACCTCTATGGCTACACCTTC; CDR3aa: CASSSPTVNLYGYTF
v_gene: TRBV5-1; d_gene: NA; j_gene: TRBJ2-6; abundance: NA; CDR3nt: TGCGCCAGCAGCCGAGAGTCTGGGGCCAACGTCCTGACTTTC; CDR3aa: CASSRESGANVLTF
v_gene: TRBV9; d_gene: NA; j_gene: TRBJ1-2; abundance: NA; CDR3nt: TGTGCCAGCAGCGGCTCAGGGTTCTATGGCTACACCTTC; CDR3aa: CASSGSGFYGYTF
v_gene: TRBV9; d_gene: TRBD1; j_gene: TRBJ1-1; abundance: NA; CDR3nt: TGTGCCAGCAGCTACAGGGGGGTGAACACTGAAGCTTTCTTT; CDR3aa: CASSYRGVNTEAFF
v_gene: TRBV19; d_gene: NA; j_gene: TRBJ1-1; abundance: NA; CDR3nt: TGTGCCAGTAGTGGAAGAGGGCAGAACACTGAAGCTTTCTTT; CDR3aa: CASSGRGQNTEAFF
v_gene: TRBV13; d_gene: NA; j_gene: TRBJ2-7; abundance: NA; CDR3nt: TGTGCCAGCAGCTTATCCGGGAGTTCCTACGAGCAGTACTTC; CDR3aa: CASSLSGSSYEQYF
v_gene: TRBV2; d_gene: NA; j_gene: TRBJ2-7; abundance: NA; CDR3nt: TGTGCCAGCACCAGCTCCTACGAGCAGTACTTC; CDR3aa: CASTSSYEQYF
v_gene: TRBV6-5; d_gene: NA; j_gene: TRBJ1-2; abundance: NA; CDR3nt: TGTGCCAGCAGTCTGACGAGGGAGGGAGGGGGCTACACCTTC; CDR3aa: CASSLTREGGGYTF
v_gene: TRBV5-1; d_gene: TRBD1; j_gene: TRBJ1-4; abundance: NA; CDR3nt: TGCGCCAGCAGCCTGGGACAGGGGAATGAAAAACTGTTTTTT; CDR3aa: CASSLGQGNEKLFF
v_gene: TRBV7-7; d_gene: NA; j_gene: TRBJ2-2; abundance: NA; CDR3nt: TGTGCCAGCAGTTTAACAGGGTTGGCGGGGGAGCTGTTTTTT; CDR3aa: CASSLTGLAGELFF
v_gene: TRBV12-2; d_gene: NA; j_gene: TRBJ2-5; abundance: NA; CDR3nt: TGTGCAAGTCGCTTGCTGTCGGAGACTAGTTACCAAGAGACCCAGTACTTC; CDR3aa: CASRLLSETSYQETQYF
v_gene: TRBV10-3; d_gene: TRBD2; j_gene: TRBJ2-1; abundance: NA; CDR3nt: TGTGCCATCAGTGAGTTAACGGCGGGGGGCTACAATGAGCAGTTCTTC; CDR3aa: CAISELTAGGYNEQFF
v_gene: TRBV4-3; d_gene: NA; j_gene: TRBJ2-5; abundance: NA; CDR3nt: TGCGCCAGCAGCCAAGGTACTAGTCGAAAACAAGAGACCCAGTACTTC; CDR3aa: CASSQGTSRKQETQYF
v_gene: TRBV7-2; d_gene: NA; j_gene: TRBJ1-2; abundance: NA; CDR3nt: TGTGCCAGCAGCACGTACAGGGATGGCTACACCTTC; CDR3aa: CASSTYRDGYTF
v_gene: TRBV10-3; d_gene: TRBD2; j_gene: TRBJ2-3; abundance: NA; CDR3nt: TGTGCCATCAAAAAAGCGGGGCTCACAGATACGCAGTATTTT; CDR3aa: CAIKKAGLTDTQYF
v_gene: TRBV29-1; d_gene: NA; j_gene: TRBJ1-5; abundance: NA; CDR3nt: TGCAGCGTTACTACAGGGAATCAGCCCCAGCATTTT; CDR3aa: CSVTTGNQPQHF
v_gene: TRBV6-6; d_gene: NA; j_gene: TRBJ1-1; abundance: NA; CDR3nt: TGTGCCAGCAGTTACTCTTTAGAATCTGAAGCTTTCTTT; CDR3aa: CASSYSLESEAFF
v_gene: TRBV30; d_gene: NA; j_gene: TRBJ2-7; abundance: NA; CDR3nt: TGTGCCTGGAGTGTAAGGGGGGGAAGCTCCTACGAGCAGTACTTC; CDR3aa: CAWSVRGGSSYEQYF
v_gene: TRBV7-3; d_gene: NA; j_gene: TRBJ1-1; abundance: NA; CDR3nt: TGTGCCAGCAGCTTAGCAGGGGTGAACACTGAAGCTTTCTTT; CDR3aa: CASSLAGVNTEAFF
v_gene: TRBV5-6; d_gene: NA; j_gene: TRBJ1-6; abundance: NA; CDR3nt: TGTGCCAGCAGCTTGCCAGGGCTAGGCTCACCCCTCCACTTT; CDR3aa: CASSLPGLGSPLHF
v_gene: TRBV7-8; d_gene: TRBD1; j_gene: TRBJ1-2; abundance: NA; CDR3nt: TGTGCCAGCAGCTTAAAGCCCCAGGGGGCGAGTGGCTACACCTTC; CDR3aa: CASSLKPQGASGYTF